This TCR beta chain emerged from a study of T-cell memory formation after mild COVID-19. From germline, CDR1 is SGHTA and CDR2 FQGNSA. The CDR3 sequence is 12 residues long. With 4 bases removed from V and 2 bases from J, the gap between germline ends came to 4 bases. A single record per CDR3 protein comes from TCRdb applying MiXCR to the 5' RACE reads. The table shows roughly 340,000 distinct CDR3 sequences, with 15% to 20% occurring only once. This clonotype was recorded at least ten times. Sequenced input: PBMCs or a T cell subset sorted from them (not recorded which). V is TRBV7-2 and J is TRBJ2-3, with D hard to call. The origin of this receptor is a man younger than 35 who had mild COVID-19 (a few samples of this study predate the infection). Cell type and time point are not known. DNA for the CDR3: TGTGCCAGCAGCTACTACACAGATACGCAGTATTTT. Encoded protein: CASSYYTDTQYF.